The 32 T cell receptor beta chains reported below all come from one sample, sequenced in a study of shared clonotypes between healthy human individuals. CD8 cells classed as naive were CD45RO-negative and positively selected for CCR7, excluding terminally differentiated effector memory CD45RA+ cells. TCRdb keeps only in-frame clones here, not all; method: immunoSEQ multiplex PCR. The sample consists of 1.5 million to 2.5 million clones, about 95% of them appearing once. Sequencing input: naive CD8+ T cells sorted from blood. The receptors come from a young man in good health.

The CDR3 loop is CASSEWQGAGELFF. The CDR3 DNA reads TGTGCCAGCAGTGAATGGCAGGGGGCCGGGGAGCTGTTTTTT. The rearrangement links TRBV25-1 to TRBJ2-2, with TRBD1 matching 7 bases. This CDR3 has 14 residues. Per germline, CDR1 MGHDK and CDR2 SYGVNS. Trimming cost V 1 base and J 6 bases; bases outside gene matches: 2.

V gene TRBV6-1 combines with J gene TRBJ2-3, with 10 nucleotides matching TRBD2. V shed 2 bases and J 0 bases; nucleotides not matched to a gene: 8. The CDR3 loop spans 18 amino acids. Germline CDR1 MNHNS, CDR2 SASEGT. DNA for the CDR3: TGTGCCAGCAGTGAACGGCGAGCGGGGGGGACTAGCACAGATACGCAGTATTTT. This translates into CASSERRAGGTSTDTQYF.

The chain joins TRBV7-2 to TRBJ2-5; TRBD2 aligns across 15 bases. Germline CDR1 SGHTA, CDR2 FQGNSA. Unmatched junction bases numbered 7, after V lost 5 bases and J lost 3 bases. This CDR3 has 17 amino acids. As DNA, the CDR3 is TGTGCCAGCAGCCAGTGGACTAGCGGGAGGGTAAAAGAGACCCAGTACTTC. Its protein is CASSQWTSGRVKETQYF. The full variable domain, in which reference TRBV7-2 and TRBJ2-5 provide the parts outside the CDR3, is GAGVSQSPSNKVTEKGKDVELRCDPISGHTALYWYRQSLGQGLEFLIYFQGNSAPDKSGLPSDRFSAERTGGSVSTLTIQRTQQEDSAVYLCASSQWTSGRVKETQYFGPGTRLLVL.

V is TRBV19 and J is TRBJ1-5, with 7 bases lining up with TRBD1. The germline V gene encodes CDR1 LNHDA and CDR2 SQIVND (reference sequence). J gave up 7 bases and V 4 bases, and 10 bases lay outside the gene matches. The CDR3 contains 15 residues. DNA for the CDR3: TGTGCCAGTAGTACGGTGACAGGGATTAACCAGCCCCAGCATTTT. Residues: CASSTVTGINQPQHF.

The chain carries TRBV11-1 and TRBJ2-7; D unresolved. Per germline, CDR1 SGHAT and CDR2 FQDESV (reference sequence). CDR3 size: 16 residues. V lost 1 base to trimming and J lost 1 base, with 14 bases between them. The CDR3 reads CASSLVTGNGSYEQYF. CDR3 coding DNA: TGTGCCAGCAGCTTAGTTACGGGCAATGGGTCCTACGAGCAGTACTTC.

The chain couples TRBV6-1 to TRBJ2-3; maybe TRBD2 (5 bases). CDR3 length equals 12 residues. The V gene's germline CDR1 is MNHNS and CDR2 SASEGT. The ends were cut back, 2 bases at V and 13 bases at J, with 13 bases in the middle. CDR3 in amino acids: CASSEKGSEKYF. The CDR3 DNA sequence: TGTGCCAGCAGTGAAAAGGGTAGCGAGAAGTATTTT.

This chain links TRBV27 with TRBJ2-3; 11 bases map to TRBD1. The CDR3 has 16 amino acids. Germline V lookup: CDR1 MNHEY, CDR2 SMNVEV (reference sequence). V dropped 6 bases and J dropped 6; count of bases not matched to a gene: 11. CDR3 amino acids: CASSLVGQGAYDTQYF. DNA for the CDR3: TGTGCCAGCAGCCTGGTAGGACAGGGGGCATATGATACGCAGTATTTT.

The chain links TRBV28 to TRBJ2-1; 7 positions match TRBD2. Germline-derived CDR1 and CDR2 are MDHEN and SYDVKM. V lost 1 base to trimming and J lost 5 bases; unmatched junction nucleotides: 8. CDR3 length: 16 amino acids. The CDR3, as DNA: TGTGCCAGCAGTTTATTTTCTGGCGGGGGAAACAATGAGCAGTTCTTC. It yields the protein CASSLFSGGGNNEQFF. Full variable domain (missing parts from reference TRBV28 and TRBJ2-1): DVKVTQSSRYLVKRTGEKVFLECVQDMDHENMFWYRQDPGLGLRLIYFSYDVKMKEKGDIPEGYSVSREKKERFSLILESASTNQTSMYLCASSLFSGGGNNEQFFGPGTRLTVL.

The V call is TRBV18, the J call TRBJ2-7; 8 bases are a match to TRBD1. Germline CDR1 reads KGHSH; CDR2 reads LQKENI. The CDR3 runs 20 residues. V lost 3 bases to trimming and J lost 2 bases; unmatched junction nucleotides: 21. CDR3 nucleotide sequence: TGTGCCAGCTCACCCACCGGGCTAACGCTGACAGGGGAAATAACCTACGAGCAGTACTTC. Protein product: CASSPTGLTLTGEITYEQYF.

This chain joins TRBV27 and TRBJ1-1, with unresolved D. The germline V and J ends were trimmed by 7 bases and 3 bases, with 6 bases remaining between them. The CDR3 is 11 amino acids. Germline-derived CDR1 and CDR2 are MNHEY and SMNVEV (reference sequence). CDR3 nucleotides: TGTGCCAGCATCGGTTACACTGAAGCTTTCTTT. Its translation is CASIGYTEAFF.

This chain joins TRBV7-2 and TRBJ2-1; 13 nucleotides align to TRBD2. V lost 5 bases, J lost 8 bases, and 6 bases stayed unmatched. The germline V gene has CDR1 SGHTA and CDR2 FQGNSA. CDR3 length: 15 amino acids. CDR3: CASSVLAGGLDEQFF. CDR3 DNA sequence: TGTGCCAGCAGCGTACTAGCGGGGGGGCTGGATGAGCAGTTCTTC. Full variable domain (rest looked up from reference TRBV7-2 and TRBJ2-1): GAGVSQSPSNKVTEKGKDVELRCDPISGHTALYWYRQSLGQGLEFLIYFQGNSAPDKSGLPSDRFSAERTGGSVSTLTIQRTQQEDSAVYLCASSVLAGGLDEQFFGPGTRLTVL.

The chain has TRBV6-5 and TRBJ2-7, with a possible D match to TRBD1 (5 bases). Germline CDR1 MNHEY, CDR2 SVGAGI. Trimming stripped 4 bases from V and 3 bases from J, with 10 bases between. The CDR3 has 13 amino acids. The CDR3 DNA follows: TGTGCCAGCAGTTTAGGACATTACTACGAGCAGTACTTC. It codes for CASSLGHYYEQYF.

The chain couples TRBV28 to TRBJ2-7, with D possibly being TRBD1 or TRBD2 (5 bases each). Looked up from germline, CDR1 is MDHEN and CDR2 is SYDVKM. The ends were cut back, 6 bases at V and 5 bases at J, with 17 bases in the middle. The CDR3 extends over 14 amino acids. CDR3 DNA: TGTGCCAGCAGGGGATCAGGGAGTGGGGACGAGCAGTACTTC. Amino acid sequence: CASRGSGSGDEQYF.

The chain employs TRBV7-9 and TRBJ2-7; maybe TRBD2 (6 bases). The CDR3 contains 16 residues. Germline CDR1 SEHNR, CDR2 FQNEAQ (reference sequence). V lost 1 base to trimming and J lost 6 bases, with 19 bases between them. This CDR3 reads CASSLVLYGGLSEQYF. For the CDR3, the DNA is TGTGCCAGCAGCTTAGTCTTATATGGAGGGTTGAGCGAGCAGTACTTC.

In this sample, this clone turned up once. The rearrangement links TRBV6-5 to TRBJ2-1, with D perhaps TRBD1 (5 bases). CDR3 length equals 14 residues. Germline V gene sequence: CDR1 MNHEY, CDR2 SVGAGI. Trimming took off 5 bases at V and 12 bases at J, with 20 bases between the two ends. The CDR3, as DNA: TGTGCCAGCAGTCCAACAGGCCCTGGAACGGGGCAGTTCTTC. As protein: CASSPTGPGTGQFF.

The rearrangement joins TRBV5-4 to TRBJ2-1; 9 bases align to TRBD2. The CDR3 loop spans 17 amino acids. The germline V gene encodes CDR1 SGHNT and CDR2 YYREEE (reference sequence). With V trimmed by 4 bases and J by 2 bases, 10 bases remained unmatched. CDR3 protein: CASSPFTGGGAYNEQFF. The DNA of the CDR3 is TGTGCCAGCAGCCCCTTTACTGGCGGGGGGGCCTACAATGAGCAGTTCTTC.

This sequence joins TRBV10-3 and TRBJ2-5, with D possibly being TRBD1 or TRBD2 (5 bases each). V was pared by 2 bases and J by 5 bases, with 12 bases between. The CDR3 extends over 14 amino acids. Germline CDR1 is ENHRY and CDR2 is SYGVKD. This chain's CDR3 is CAISEARGTETQYF. DNA of the CDR3: TGTGCCATCAGTGAGGCTCGGGGCACGGAGACCCAGTACTTC.

The chain has TRBV6-5 and TRBJ2-7, with 7 bases lining up with TRBD2. The CDR3 extends over 14 amino acids. The germline V gene encodes CDR1 MNHEY and CDR2 SVGAGI. V dropped 2 bases and J dropped 5; count of bases not matched to a gene: 6. The CDR3 coding sequence is TGTGCCAGCAGTTACATGACTAGCTCTAACGAGCAGTACTTC. Amino acids: CASSYMTSSNEQYF.

V and J are TRBV6-1 and TRBJ2-1; the match to TRBD2 covers 10 bases. CDR1 and CDR2 (germline): MNHNS, SASEGT. V shed 3 bases and J 12 bases; nucleotides not matched to a gene: 8. The CDR3 has 14 residues. CDR3 in amino acids: CASSEASGSILQFF. The CDR3 region has the DNA TGTGCCAGCAGTGAGGCTAGCGGGAGTATTCTGCAGTTCTTC.

This rearrangement joins TRBV9 to TRBJ2-1; TRBD2 agrees at 12 bases. From germline, CDR1 is SGDLS and CDR2 YYNGEE. V trimming: 0 bases; J trimming: 1 base; junction bases outside the gene matches: 5. The CDR3 covers 18 residues. The DNA for the CDR3 is TGTGCCAGCAGCGTAGTTGGACTAGCGGGAAGTTCCTACAATGAGCAGTTCTTC. It translates to CASSVVGLAGSSYNEQFF.

V usage is TRBV25-1 and J usage is TRBJ2-7; 7 nucleotides agree with TRBD1. The CDR3 runs to 14 residues. Germline values: CDR1 MGHDK, CDR2 SYGVNS. V lost 4 bases to trimming and J lost 2 bases; unmatched junction nucleotides: 5. The CDR3 nucleotides read TGTGCCAGCAGTGGCCTGGACAGGCCCTACGAGCAGTACTTC. Protein: CASSGLDRPYEQYF.

The chain has TRBV27 and TRBJ1-1; D is possibly TRBD1 (6 bases). V gave up 4 bases and J gave up 5 bases, with 17 bases separating them. There are 15 residues in the CDR3. Germline V lookup: CDR1 MNHEY, CDR2 SMNVEV (reference sequence). CDR3 nucleotide sequence: TGTGCCAGCAGTTATACGACCACAGGGCGGACTGAAGCTTTCTTT. This codes for CASSYTTTGRTEAFF.

The chain joins TRBV27 to TRBJ2-7; D is perhaps TRBD2 (6 bases). CDR1 MNHEY and CDR2 SMNVEV come from the germline V gene (reference sequence). There are 14 residues in the CDR3. The V end lost 3 bases, the J end lost 0 bases, and 9 bases lay between the germline ends. CDR3: CASSFAGISYEQYF. CDR3 DNA: TGTGCCAGCAGTTTCGCGGGAATCTCCTACGAGCAGTACTTC.

V gene TRBV10-3 combines with J gene TRBJ1-4; 9 bases are shared with TRBD1. The CDR3 loop spans 11 amino acids. Germline V CDR1 and CDR2: ENHRY, SYGVKD. V gave up 10 bases and J gave up 7 bases; unmatched junction bases: 1. This CDR3 is CATGQGEKLFF. Here the CDR3 DNA reads TGTGCCACGGGACAGGGTGAAAAACTGTTTTTT.

Points on this clone: The sample holds other DNA sequences that translate to the same CDR3. The chain employs TRBV13 and TRBJ2-5; D may be TRBD1 (5 bases). The V end lost 5 bases, the J end lost 2 bases, and 9 bases lay between the germline ends. The CDR3 sequence is 13 residues long. Germline CDR1 is PRHDT and CDR2 is FYEKMQ (reference sequence). CDR3 loop: CASSPPGQETQYF. CDR3 DNA sequence: TGTGCCAGCAGCCCGCCAGGGCAAGAGACCCAGTACTTC.

The rearrangement joins TRBV25-1 to TRBJ2-1; 8 nucleotides align to TRBD1. J gave up 5 bases and V 6 bases, and 9 bases lay outside the gene matches. CDR1 is MGHDK and CDR2 is SYGVNS in the germline V gene. The CDR3 has 15 residues. CDR3 region: CASRTGVVGDNEQFF. CDR3 nucleotides: TGTGCCAGCAGGACAGGGGTTGTCGGCGACAATGAGCAGTTCTTC.

Concerning this clone itself: Other DNA sequences in the same sample also yield this CDR3. This chain links TRBV4-3 with TRBJ1-1; D gene uncertain. V was cut by 0 bases and J by 0 bases, with 2 bases left in between. Germline CDR1 and CDR2: LGHNA and YSLEER. This CDR3 region has 13 residues. The CDR3 is CASSQDLNTEAFF. The CDR3 DNA reads as TGCGCCAGCAGCCAAGACTTGAACACTGAAGCTTTCTTT.

This clone appeared once. The gene calls are TRBV27 and TRBJ2-7; 8 bases line up with TRBD2. The CDR3 consists of 14 residues. Germline-derived CDR1 and CDR2 are MNHEY and SMNVEV (reference sequence). V was clipped by 7 bases and J by 0 bases; unmatched bases: 5. This chain's CDR3 is CASTAGLASYEQYF. The CDR3 region has the DNA TGTGCCAGCACCGCCGGACTAGCCTCCTACGAGCAGTACTTC.

The chain links TRBV11-2 to TRBJ1-3; D not certain. The CDR3 covers 14 residues. Germline values: CDR1 SGHAT, CDR2 FQNNGV. V lost 7 bases to trimming and J lost 0 bases, with 10 bases between them. CDR3 nucleotide sequence: TGTGCCAGCAAGGTGGATGGCTCTGGAAACACCATATATTTT. It encodes CASKVDGSGNTIYF.

This chain connects TRBV6-5 to TRBJ1-2; unclear D gene. Germline-derived CDR1 and CDR2 are MNHEY and SVGAGI. V was trimmed by 4 bases and J by 7 bases, leaving 7 bases between them. The CDR3 is 11 residues long. The CDR3 nucleotides are TGTGCCAGCAGTTCCGGGCGTGGCTACACCTTC. This encodes CASSSGRGYTF.

The chain employs TRBV7-2 and TRBJ2-2; D is perhaps TRBD1 (6 bases). Germline lookup yields CDR1 SGHTA and CDR2 FQGNSA. The CDR3 has 14 amino acids. V lost 6 bases and J lost 6, with 14 bases in between. The DNA of the CDR3 is TGTGCCAGCAGTCAACAGGGAAGCGCCGGGGAGCTGTTTTTT. Translated, it gives CASSQQGSAGELFF.

J is TRBJ2-3 and V is TRBV27; 12 bases map to TRBD2. Germline lookup yields CDR1 MNHEY and CDR2 SMNVEV (reference sequence). Losses at the gene ends were 4 bases for V and 4 bases for J; bases not matched to a gene: 3. The CDR3 loop spans 15 amino acids. The CDR3 is CASSWTSGNPDTQYF. CDR3 DNA sequence: TGTGCCAGCAGTTGGACTAGCGGGAATCCAGATACGCAGTATTTT.